The clone carrying this T cell receptor (beta chain) has only one observation. Its cognate antigen is unknown. This table comes from immunoSEQ multiplex PCR, and its TCRdb copy is limited to in-frame clones, with some not included. The table has just over 50,000 clones, 78% seen once. This sample was included in a study of early stage breast cancer tumors. Study-level information: ER+/PR+/HER2- status applied to about 70% of the 16 invasive breast tumors.

General study results and limits: Most shared enriched TCRB sequences were commonly generated ones. Tumors had about 2.3-fold higher T cell density than normal breast. Bulk DNA sequencing of unsorted cells missed chain pairing and markers.

The CDR3 is 13 amino acids. Germline V CDR1 and CDR2: MNHNS, SASEGT. V shed 0 bases and J 6 bases; nucleotides not matched to a gene: 2. The V call is TRBV6-1, the J call TRBJ2-7; the match to TRBD2 covers 7 bases. Sample: blood. The receptor was derived from a person aged 40-50 years with breast cancer. The DNA of the CDR3 is TGTGCCAGCAGTGAAGCGCGGGAGTTCGAGCAGTACTTC. It specifies CASSEAREFEQYF.